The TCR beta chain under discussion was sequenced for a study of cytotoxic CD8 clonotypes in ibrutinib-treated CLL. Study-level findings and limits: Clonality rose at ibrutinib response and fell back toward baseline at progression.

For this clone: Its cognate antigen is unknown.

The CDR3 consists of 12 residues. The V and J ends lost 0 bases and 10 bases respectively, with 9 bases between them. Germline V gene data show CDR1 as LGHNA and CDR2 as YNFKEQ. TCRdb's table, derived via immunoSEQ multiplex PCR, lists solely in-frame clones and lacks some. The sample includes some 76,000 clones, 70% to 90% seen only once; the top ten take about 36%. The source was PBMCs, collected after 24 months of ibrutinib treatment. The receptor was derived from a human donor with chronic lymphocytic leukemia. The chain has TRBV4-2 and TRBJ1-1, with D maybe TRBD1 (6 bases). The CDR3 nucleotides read TGTGCCAGCAGCCAAGAGCGGGGGCGAGCTTTCTTT. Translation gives CASSQERGRAFF.